The 9 T cell receptor beta chains below come from one sample, sequenced in a study of beta chain features in type 1 diabetes. The sequenced template was cDNA made from the entire isolated RNA. The repertoire was sequenced with immunoSEQ multiplex PCR; TCRdb's copy has only in-frame clones and lacks some. The sample lists just under 150,000 clones; around 9.3% were seen once. The sample comprised naive CD4+ T cells from blood. These receptors all stem from a man between 18 and 29 years old in good health.

The chain employs TRBV10-3 and TRBJ1-6; 8 positions agree with TRBD1. The trim removed 3 bases at V and 7 bases at J, leaving 5 bases unmatched. Germline V gene data show CDR1 as ENHRY and CDR2 as SYGVKD. This CDR3 is built from 15 residues. CDR3 DNA sequence: TGTGCCATCAGTGACCGGGACAGGCTCAATTCACCCCTCCACTTT. Protein product: CAISDRDRLNSPLHF.

This clone was seen many times. The chain recombines TRBV30 with TRBJ1-4, with no clear D. The CDR3 has 15 amino acids. CDR1 GTSNPN and CDR2 SVGIG come from the germline V gene (reference sequence). V gave up 2 bases and J gave up 4 bases, with 14 bases separating them. The CDR3 loop is CAWSLDPAGNEKLFF. The CDR3 coding sequence is TGTGCCTGGAGTCTGGATCCTGCGGGTAATGAAAAACTGTTTTTT.

This clone was seen more than once but under ten times. The V call is TRBV6-1, the J call TRBJ1-5; D not certain. The CDR3 runs 17 residues. Germline CDR1 MNHNS, CDR2 SASEGT. V was clipped by 2 bases and J by 3 bases, with 17 bases between them. CDR3 protein: CASSESFGSDINQPQHF. CDR3 nucleotide sequence: TGTGCCAGCAGTGAATCCTTCGGCAGCGATATCAATCAGCCCCAGCATTTT.

This clone was observed a few times. This chain uses TRBV4-3 with TRBJ1-2; D may be TRBD1 (6 bases). The CDR3 spans 15 residues. CDR1 is LGHNA, CDR2 YSLEER, per germline. The V end was cut by 1 base, the J end by 7 bases, with 16 bases between. CDR3 residues: CASSQVGRGIGGYTF. In DNA form, the CDR3 reads TGCGCCAGCAGCCAAGTCGGCAGGGGTATCGGTGGCTACACCTTC.

This clone has a handful of counts. The chain couples TRBV7-2 to TRBJ1-4; tentatively, D is TRBD1 (6 bases). The germline V gene has CDR1 SGHTA and CDR2 FQGNSA. The CDR3 contains 13 residues. V was trimmed by 7 bases and J by 6 bases, leaving 12 bases between them. The CDR3 here is CASKGDGDEKLFF. The CDR3 DNA reads as TGTGCCAGCAAGGGGGACGGTGATGAAAAACTGTTTTTT.

The chain combines TRBV4-3 with TRBJ2-3, with 7 bases fitting TRBD1. Germline V CDR1 and CDR2: LGHNA, YSLEER. The CDR3 contains 15 residues. After removal of 4 bases from V and 0 bases from J, the junction contained 4 bases not matched to a gene. The DNA for the CDR3 is TGCGCCAGCAGCCGCATGACAGGGAGCACAGATACGCAGTATTTT. It encodes CASSRMTGSTDTQYF.

The V and J genes are TRBV6-5 and TRBJ1-5; 7 nucleotides agree with TRBD1. Germline V lookup: CDR1 MNHEY, CDR2 SVGAGI. This CDR3 region has 15 residues. The J segment lost 7 bases and the V segment lost 8 bases, leaving 14 bases of the junction unmatched. The CDR3 region is CASGPADRRYQPQHF. The CDR3 DNA sequence: TGTGCCAGCGGTCCTGCGGACAGGAGGTACCAGCCCCAGCATTTT.

The chain has TRBV18 and TRBJ1-6; the D is unclear. CDR3 size: 13 residues. Germline values: CDR1 KGHSH, CDR2 LQKENI. V was pared by 8 bases and J by 8 bases, with 13 bases between. CDR3 sequence reads: CASHLARDSPLHF. The CDR3 nucleotides read TGTGCCAGCCATTTAGCGAGAGATTCACCCCTCCACTTT.

This clone was detected a few times. The rearrangement joins TRBV18 to TRBJ1-4, with 11 bases matching TRBD1. Germline V gene sequence: CDR1 KGHSH, CDR2 LQKENI. Trimming at V came to 3 bases and at J to 4 bases, leaving 7 bases not matched to a gene. The CDR3 is 17 residues long. The DNA of the CDR3 is TGTGCCAGCTCACCCCCAGGACAGGGGGCCGTTAATGAAAAACTGTTTTTT. Encoded protein: CASSPPGQGAVNEKLFF.